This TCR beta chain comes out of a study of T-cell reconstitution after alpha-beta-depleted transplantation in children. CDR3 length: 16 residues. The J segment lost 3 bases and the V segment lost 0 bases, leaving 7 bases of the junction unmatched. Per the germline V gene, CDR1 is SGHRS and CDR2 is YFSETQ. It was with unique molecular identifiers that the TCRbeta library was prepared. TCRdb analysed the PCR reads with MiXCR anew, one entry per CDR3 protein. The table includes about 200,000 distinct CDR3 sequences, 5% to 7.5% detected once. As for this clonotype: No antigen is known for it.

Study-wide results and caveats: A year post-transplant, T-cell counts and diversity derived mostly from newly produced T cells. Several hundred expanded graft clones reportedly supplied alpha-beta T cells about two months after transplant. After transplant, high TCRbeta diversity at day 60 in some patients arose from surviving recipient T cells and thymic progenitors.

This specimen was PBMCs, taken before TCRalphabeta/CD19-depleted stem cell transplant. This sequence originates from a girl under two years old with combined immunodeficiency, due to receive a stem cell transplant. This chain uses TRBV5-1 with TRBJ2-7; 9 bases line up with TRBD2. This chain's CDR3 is CASSLAASGANYEQYF. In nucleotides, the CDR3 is TGCGCCAGCAGCTTGGCGGCTAGCGGGGCGAACTACGAGCAGTACTTC.